This section outlines one T cell receptor beta chain sequence together with its context. Its antigen is as yet unknown. Ineligible for inclusion were patients with other autoimmune diseases, uncontrolled infections, pregnancy or lactation. This CDR3 contains 14 residues. Trimming cost V 0 bases and J 4 bases, with 10 bases left between them. Germline-derived CDR1 and CDR2 are SGHRS and YFSETQ. CDR3 regions of TCR beta were amplified from RNA transcripts. The workflow started with a first-round RT-PCR run with HTBI primers and then moved on to a second-round multiplex PCR. MiXCR, applied by TCRdb to the multiplex PCR reads, yields one record per CDR3 protein. The sample has 240,000 or so distinct CDR3 sequences, roughly 50% seen once. The data originate from a study of Graves' ophthalmopathy and Graves' hyperthyroidism. General study results and limits: Appearing in blood as well were most expanded thyroid clonotypes above 0.001 frequency. The model's ophthalmopathy progression predictions had about 69% sensitivity and 72.22% specificity.

Material for sequencing was peripheral blood. The TCR originated in an adult man with Graves' ophthalmopathy. V usage is TRBV5-1 and J usage is TRBJ1-1; no firm D call. The CDR3 protein is CASSLGMAATEAFF. The CDR3 DNA follows: TGCGCCAGCAGCTTGGGGATGGCGGCCACTGAAGCTTTCTTT.